This T cell receptor (beta chain) appears in the sequencing data of a study of molecular identifiers for immune sequencing clone quantification. TCRdb reprocessed the PCR reads via MiXCR and lists one record per CDR3 protein. The table has 460,000 or so distinct CDR3 sequences, 20% to 25% seen once. The origin of this receptor is a human donor in good health. Some libraries in this study had Jurkat cell RNA spiked in. Input material: naive CD8+ T cells from blood, with Jurkat cell RNA spiked in. This sample's subset: FACS-sorted CD8+CD4-CCR7+CD45RA+ naive T cells.

CDR3 amino acids: CASSHEGQGDYGYTF. The CDR3 DNA is TGTGCCAGCAGCCACGAGGGGCAGGGGGACTATGGCTACACCTTC. The rearrangement joins TRBV5-5 to TRBJ1-2; 7 nucleotides line up with TRBD1. V trimming: 4 bases; J trimming: 3 bases; junction bases outside the gene matches: 9. The CDR3 is 15 amino acids. The germline V gene encodes CDR1 SGHKS and CDR2 YYEKEE (reference sequence).